Detailed here is one TCR beta chain. Its specificity is unknown. This sample stems from a study of CD4 T cells in relation to SARS-CoV-2 and coronaviruses. The overall study: TCR beta CDR3s were sequenced after roughly 10-day antigen culture of PBMCs.

Sequenced by immunoSEQ multiplex PCR; TCRdb stores in-frame clones only, minus some. This sample yields about 22,000 clones, of which 74% are seen a single time; around 12% belongs to the top ten. Unexposed donor CD4+ T cells date from about 2011-2018, before the COVID-19 pandemic. CD4+ T cells were isolated from the cells after around 9 days of culture. As cell numbers allowed, unexposed-donor CD4+ T cells faced SARS-CoV-2 S/N and four cold-coronavirus spikes. Half the medium was replaced with IL-2 medium on days 3 and 7. Per the germline V gene, CDR1 is MDHEN and CDR2 is SYDVKM. The CDR3 loop spans 14 amino acids. V lost 8 bases and J lost 6; bases outside the gene matches: 8.

This TCR derives from a human donor in good health. The chain links TRBV28 to TRBJ1-2; 11 bases match TRBD1. Sequencing was carried out using CD4+ T cells from PBMCs, cultured in vitro. The CDR3 is CASGGDRGMNGYTF. The DNA for the CDR3 is TGTGCCAGCGGGGGGGACAGGGGGATGAATGGCTACACCTTC.